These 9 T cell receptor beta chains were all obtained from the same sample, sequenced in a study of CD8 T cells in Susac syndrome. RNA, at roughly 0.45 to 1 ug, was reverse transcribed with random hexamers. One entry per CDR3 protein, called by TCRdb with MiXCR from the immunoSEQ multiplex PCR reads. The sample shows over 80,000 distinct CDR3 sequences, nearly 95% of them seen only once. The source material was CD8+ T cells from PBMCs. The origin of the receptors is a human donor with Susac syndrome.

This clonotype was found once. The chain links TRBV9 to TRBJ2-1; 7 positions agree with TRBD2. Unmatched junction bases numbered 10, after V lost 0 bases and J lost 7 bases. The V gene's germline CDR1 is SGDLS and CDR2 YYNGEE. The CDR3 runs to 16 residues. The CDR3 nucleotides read TGTGCCAGCAGCGTAGAGTCGCGGGAGATCAGGAATGAGCAGTTCTTC. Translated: CASSVESREIRNEQFF. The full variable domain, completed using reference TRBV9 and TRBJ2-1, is DSGVTQTPKHLITATGQRVTLRCSPRSGDLSVYWYQQSLDQGLQFLIQYYNGEERAKGNILERFSAQQFPDLHSELNLSSLELGDSALYFCASSVESREIRNEQFFGPGTRLTVL.

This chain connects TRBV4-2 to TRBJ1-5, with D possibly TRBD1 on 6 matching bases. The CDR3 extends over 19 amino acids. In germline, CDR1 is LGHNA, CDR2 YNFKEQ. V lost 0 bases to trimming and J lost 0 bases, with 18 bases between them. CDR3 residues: CASSQDFSAGAYSNQPQHF. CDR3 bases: TGTGCCAGCAGCCAAGATTTCTCGGCAGGGGCCTATAGCAATCAGCCCCAGCATTTT.

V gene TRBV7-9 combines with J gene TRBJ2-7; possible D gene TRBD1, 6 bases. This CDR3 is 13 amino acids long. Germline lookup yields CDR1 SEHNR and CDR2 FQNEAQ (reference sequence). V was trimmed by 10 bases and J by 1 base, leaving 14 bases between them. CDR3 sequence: CATRDTLSYEQYF. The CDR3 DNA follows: TGTGCCACCCGGGACACCTTATCCTACGAGCAGTACTTC.

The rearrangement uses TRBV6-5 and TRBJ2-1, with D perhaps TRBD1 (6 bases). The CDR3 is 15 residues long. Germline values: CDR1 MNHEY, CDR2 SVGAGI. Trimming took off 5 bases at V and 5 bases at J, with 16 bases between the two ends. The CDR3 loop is CASSQGTYRDNEQFF. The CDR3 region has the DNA TGTGCCAGCAGTCAAGGGACATACAGGGACAATGAGCAGTTCTTC.

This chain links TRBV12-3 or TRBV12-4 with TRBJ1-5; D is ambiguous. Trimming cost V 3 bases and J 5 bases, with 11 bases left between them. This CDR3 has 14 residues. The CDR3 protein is CASSFAGSYQPQHF. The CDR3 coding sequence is TGTGCCAGCAGTTTCGCAGGTTCTTATCAGCCCCAGCATTTT.

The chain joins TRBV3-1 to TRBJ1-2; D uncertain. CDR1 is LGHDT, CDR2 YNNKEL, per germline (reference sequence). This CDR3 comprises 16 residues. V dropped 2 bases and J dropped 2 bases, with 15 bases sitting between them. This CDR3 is CASSQREPDKNYGYTF. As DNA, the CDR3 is TGTGCCAGCAGCCAACGAGAGCCTGATAAAAACTATGGCTACACCTTC.

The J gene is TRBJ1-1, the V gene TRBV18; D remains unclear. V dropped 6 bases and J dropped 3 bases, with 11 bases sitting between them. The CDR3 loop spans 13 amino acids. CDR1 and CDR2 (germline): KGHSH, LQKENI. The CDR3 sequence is CASSQRIDTEAFF. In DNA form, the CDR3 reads TGTGCCAGCTCCCAACGTATAGACACTGAAGCTTTCTTT.

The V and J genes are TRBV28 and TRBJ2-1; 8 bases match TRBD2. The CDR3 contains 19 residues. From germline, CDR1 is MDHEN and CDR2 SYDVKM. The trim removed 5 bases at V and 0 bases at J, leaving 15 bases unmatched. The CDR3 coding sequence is TGTGCCAGCAGTCCCCCGGTACTAGCGGAGTGGAGCTCCTACAATGAGCAGTTCTTC. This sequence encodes CASSPPVLAEWSSYNEQFF.

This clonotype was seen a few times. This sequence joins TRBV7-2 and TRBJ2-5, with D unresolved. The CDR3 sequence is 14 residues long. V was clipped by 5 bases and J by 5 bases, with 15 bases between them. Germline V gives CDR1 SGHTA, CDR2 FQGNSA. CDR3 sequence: CASSPATRVETQYF. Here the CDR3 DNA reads TGTGCCAGCAGCCCGGCGACGAGAGTGGAGACCCAGTACTTC.